These T cell receptor beta chains were read from a single sample in a study of T cell responses to AZD1222 COVID-19 vaccine. Only in-frame clones appear in the TCRdb table, and some are missing; sequencing was by immunoSEQ multiplex PCR. The table has about 76,000 clones, approximately 90% seen once; the top ten hold 11%. This sample comprised peripheral blood, obtained on day 0 of AZD1222 vaccination. Receptor source: an adult in good health. The CDR3 runs from the conserved cysteine through the conserved F or W. Fields, in order: J gene, V gene, CDR3 protein.

J: TRBJ1-4; V: TRBV30; CDR3: CAWGRIRGEKLFF
J: TRBJ2-2; V: TRBV30; CDR3: CAWSVGRVTGELFF
J: TRBJ2-7; V: TRBV12-3/TRBV12-4; CDR3: CASSSWGTYEQYF
J: TRBJ2-1; V: TRBV3-1/TRBV3-2; CDR3: CASSPGLNLNEQFF
J: TRBJ2-2; V: TRBV10-3; CDR3: CAISYRDRGNTGELFF
J: TRBJ2-7; V: TRBV9; CDR3: CASSVGMAHYEQYF
J: TRBJ2-7; V: TRBV28; CDR3: CASKGLAGREQYF
J: TRBJ1-5; V: TRBV7-2; CDR3: CASRQGQGLNQPQHF
J: TRBJ2-5; V: TRBV7-6; CDR3: CASSLAWGLAIETQYF
J: TRBJ2-5; V: TRBV30; CDR3: CAWRLYSGETQYF
J: TRBJ1-2; V: TRBV5-6; CDR3: CASSLMGYSSVGYTF
J: TRBJ1-2; V: TRBV3-1/TRBV3-2; CDR3: CASSQEGRGYGYTF
J: TRBJ2-3; V: TRBV10-3; CDR3: CAISVRGTDTQYF
J: TRBJ1-4; V: TRBV7-9; CDR3: CASSFDSTNEKLFF
J: TRBJ1-4; V: TRBV28; CDR3: CASRTTATGGAGGKLFF
J: TRBJ2-7; V: TRBV3-1/TRBV3-2; CDR3: CASSQELAGVSQYF
J: TRBJ2-7; V: TRBV2; CDR3: CASRPGQGIPEQYF
J: TRBJ1-2; V: TRBV7-9; CDR3: CASSYYREGYTF
J: TRBJ2-1; V: TRBV7-2; CDR3: CASSRPGFAYNEQFF
J: TRBJ2-3; V: TRBV5-4; CDR3: CASSLEAGAGTDTQYF
J: TRBJ2-1; V: TRBV7-9; CDR3: CASSPRDSPYNEQFF
J: TRBJ2-1; V: TRBV19; CDR3: CASSYRASGPPDNEQFF
J: TRBJ1-2; V: TRBV14; CDR3: CASSPSGQKSYGYTF
J: TRBJ2-2; V: TRBV6-4; CDR3: CASTSGENTGELFF
J: TRBJ2-3; V: TRBV6-4; CDR3: CASSKTGVTDTQYF
J: TRBJ2-1; V: TRBV3-1/TRBV3-2; CDR3: CASSQDPYNEQFF
J: TRBJ1-1; V: TRBV5-4; CDR3: CASSDPSGGMNTEAFF
J: TRBJ2-6; V: TRBV27; CDR3: CASSLYGQGAGANVLTF
J: TRBJ2-7; V: TRBV14; CDR3: CASSQQGLGYEQYF
J: TRBJ2-2; V: TRBV6-5; CDR3: CASTAPTGPGELFF
J: TRBJ1-6; V: TRBV11-2; CDR3: CASNPGFYNSPLHF
J: TRBJ2-7; V: TRBV7-9; CDR3: CASSFLWGRGEQYF
J: TRBJ1-5; V: TRBV12-3/TRBV12-4; CDR3: CASSLGASQPQHF
J: TRBJ1-6; V: TRBV12-5; CDR3: CASGLVPVGLGSPLHF
J: TRBJ2-3; V: TRBV12-3/TRBV12-4; CDR3: CASSLYGTDTQYF
J: TRBJ2-3; V: TRBV6-4; CDR3: CASSDVDTDTQYF
J: TRBJ2-1; V: TRBV6-1; CDR3: CASSESGSYEQFF
J: TRBJ2-1; V: TRBV7-9; CDR3: CASSLVGTSIYNEQFF
J: TRBJ2-1; V: TRBV23-1; CDR3: CAKRDCSSYNEQFF
J: TRBJ2-3; V: TRBV10-3; CDR3: CAIRTGAGGTDTQYF
J: TRBJ2-2; V: TRBV5-6; CDR3: CASSLGLAENTGELFF
J: TRBJ1-5; V: TRBV7-2; CDR3: CASSSGVTRSNQPQHF
J: TRBJ1-6; V: TRBV3-1/TRBV3-2; CDR3: CASAYGQTGVSPLHF
J: TRBJ1-6; V: TRBV5-5; CDR3: CASSRGLENSPLHF
J: TRBJ2-1; V: TRBV7-3; CDR3: CASSLSHGQQNEQFF
J: TRBJ2-1; V: TRBV7-2; CDR3: CASSLLRGAGDEQFF
J: TRBJ1-1; V: TRBV6-2/TRBV6-3; CDR3: CASSYILLHTEAFF
J: TRBJ2-3; V: TRBV7-8; CDR3: CATLRTAGALTDTQYF
J: TRBJ1-6; V: TRBV6-6; CDR3: CASSSDRPNSPLHF
J: TRBJ2-3; V: TRBV5-1; CDR3: CASSWGRGRTDTQYF
J: TRBJ1-1; V: TRBV7-2; CDR3: CASSLVARDGTEAFF
J: TRBJ2-1; V: TRBV7-7; CDR3: CASSSSGGGEQFF